This T cell receptor beta chain is drawn from a study of shared clonotypes between healthy human individuals. Trimming removed 8 bases from V and 8 bases from J, with 10 bases in between. The CDR3 extends over 11 amino acids. Germline CDR1 is SGHVS and CDR2 is FQNEAQ. This clone was recorded once. Here immunoSEQ multiplex PCR was the method, and the copy in TCRdb shows in-frame clones only, minus some. The sample lists fewer than 1.8 million clones; just under 99% were seen once. The sample consisted of naive CD4+ T cells sorted from blood. Specified subset: CD45RA+ positively selected. The source of this sequence is a man aged 30 to 39 in good health. The V gene is TRBV7-8, the J gene TRBJ2-1; no firm D call. CDR3 sequence: CASSRFDEQFF. CDR3 DNA sequence: TGTGCCAGCTCAAGGTTCGATGAGCAGTTCTTC. The full variable domain, its missing parts supplied by reference TRBV7-8 and TRBJ2-1, is GAGVSQSPRYKVAKRGQDVALRCDPISGHVSLFWYQQALGQGPEFLTYFQNEAQLDKSGLPSDRFFAERPEGSVSTLKIQRTQQEDSAVYLCASSRFDEQFFGPGTRLTVL.